This is a list of T cell receptor beta chains from one sample in a study of blood T cell repertoires in COVID-19. Measured with immunoSEQ multiplex PCR; TCRdb has only the in-frame clones, and not every one. The table includes 150,000 to 200,000 clones, 80% to 85% detected once. Sample: peripheral blood. The receptor source for this set is a woman in her thirties or forties with acute or convalescent COVID-19. CDR3s include the opening cysteine and the closing phenylalanine or tryptophan. The order of the fields is CDR3 protein, CDR3 DNA, CDR3 length, D gene, clone size, J gene, V gene. The D gene is left open where the match is weak. The size entry is marked missing in some rows and otherwise reads once, few, many or a size class.

CDR3aa: CSAPDRDNYGYTF; CDR3nt: TGCAGCGCCCCGGACAGGGATAACTATGGCTACACCTTC; len: 13; d_gene: TRBD1; abundance: NA; j_gene: TRBJ1-2; v_gene: TRBV29-1
CDR3aa: CASSPLGGTEAFF; CDR3nt: TGTGCCAGCAGCCCCCTAGGGGGAACTGAAGCTTTCTTT; len: 13; d_gene: NA; abundance: once; j_gene: TRBJ1-1; v_gene: TRBV16
CDR3aa: CATTPDRGLPDTQYF; CDR3nt: TGTGCCACCACGCCGGACAGGGGACTCCCAGATACGCAGTATTTT; len: 15; d_gene: TRBD1; abundance: once; j_gene: TRBJ2-3; v_gene: TRBV19
CDR3aa: CASSSGQVANTEAFF; CDR3nt: TGTGCCAGCAGTTCCGGACAGGTCGCGAACACTGAAGCTTTCTTT; len: 15; d_gene: TRBD1; abundance: NA; j_gene: TRBJ1-1; v_gene: TRBV2
CDR3aa: CASSPYTTGLDYGYTF; CDR3nt: TGTGCCAGCAGCCCGTACACGACAGGTTTGGACTATGGCTACACCTTC; len: 16; d_gene: NA; abundance: once; j_gene: TRBJ1-2; v_gene: TRBV7-9
CDR3aa: CASSLATGVSYTF; CDR3nt: TGTGCCAGCAGCTTAGCAACAGGGGTGAGCTACACCTTC; len: 13; d_gene: TRBD1; abundance: NA; j_gene: TRBJ1-2; v_gene: TRBV7-8
CDR3aa: CASRTGTVNTEAFF; CDR3nt: TGTGCCAGTAGGACCGGGACAGTGAACACTGAAGCTTTCTTT; len: 14; d_gene: TRBD1; abundance: NA; j_gene: TRBJ1-1; v_gene: TRBV27
CDR3aa: CASSPRTGMVNGGELFF; CDR3nt: TGCGCCAGCAGCCCGAGGACAGGGATGGTAAACGGCGGGGAGCTGTTTTTT; len: 17; d_gene: TRBD1; abundance: NA; j_gene: TRBJ2-2; v_gene: TRBV5-1
CDR3aa: CASSPGTVSYEQYF; CDR3nt: TGTGCCAGCAGCCCCGGGACAGTATCCTACGAGCAGTACTTC; len: 14; d_gene: TRBD1; abundance: NA; j_gene: TRBJ2-7; v_gene: TRBV3-1/TRBV3-2
CDR3aa: CASRIQLGQAPCPYGYTF; CDR3nt: TGTGCCAGCAGGATACAGCTAGGACAGGCACCCTGCCCTTATGGCTACACCTTC; len: 18; d_gene: TRBD1; abundance: NA; j_gene: TRBJ1-2; v_gene: TRBV6-4
CDR3aa: CASSQGAGTAGYTF; CDR3nt: TGCGCCAGCAGCCAGGGGGCCGGGACAGCGGGCTACACCTTC; len: 14; d_gene: TRBD1; abundance: once; j_gene: TRBJ1-2; v_gene: TRBV4-1
CDR3aa: CASRAGNTEAFF; CDR3nt: TGTGCCAGTAGAGCGGGGAACACTGAAGCTTTCTTT; len: 12; d_gene: NA; abundance: NA; j_gene: TRBJ1-1; v_gene: TRBV19
CDR3aa: CASATGLLPDTQYF; CDR3nt: TGTGCCAGCGCGACGGGACTGCTACCAGATACGCAGTATTTT; len: 14; d_gene: NA; abundance: few; j_gene: TRBJ2-3; v_gene: TRBV9
CDR3aa: CASSQRGSTQETQYF; CDR3nt: TGTGCCAGCAGCCAGCGGGGGAGTACCCAAGAGACCCAGTACTTC; len: 15; d_gene: TRBD2; abundance: NA; j_gene: TRBJ2-5; v_gene: TRBV4-2
CDR3aa: CAWSVKRQGNVDSPLHF; CDR3nt: TGTGCCTGGAGTGTAAAGCGGCAGGGGAATGTGGATTCACCCCTCCACTTT; len: 17; d_gene: NA; abundance: NA; j_gene: TRBJ1-6; v_gene: TRBV30
CDR3aa: CASSLLRSDTGELFF; CDR3nt: TGCGCCAGCAGCTTGCTTAGATCGGACACCGGGGAGCTGTTTTTT; len: 15; d_gene: NA; abundance: few; j_gene: TRBJ2-2; v_gene: TRBV5-1
CDR3aa: CASRTGTSVGSEQFF; CDR3nt: TGTGCCAGCAGGACCGGGACTAGCGTTGGTTCTGAGCAGTTCTTC; len: 15; d_gene: TRBD2; abundance: NA; j_gene: TRBJ2-1; v_gene: TRBV11-2
CDR3aa: CASSATTSGVAAKNIQYF; CDR3nt: TGTGCCAGCAGCGCAACGACTAGCGGGGTAGCAGCCAAAAACATTCAGTACTTC; len: 18; d_gene: TRBD2; abundance: NA; j_gene: TRBJ2-4; v_gene: TRBV7-9
CDR3aa: CASSLATGQNTEAFF; CDR3nt: TGTGCCAGCAGCTTAGCCACGGGACAGAACACTGAAGCTTTCTTT; len: 15; d_gene: NA; abundance: NA; j_gene: TRBJ1-1; v_gene: TRBV7-9
CDR3aa: CASSPRTATNEKLFF; CDR3nt: TGTGCCAGCTCACCGAGGACTGCAACTAATGAAAAACTGTTTTTT; len: 15; d_gene: NA; abundance: NA; j_gene: TRBJ1-4; v_gene: TRBV18
CDR3aa: CASNIAGAPNEQYF; CDR3nt: TGTGCCAGCAACATAGCGGGAGCCCCGAACGAGCAGTACTTC; len: 14; d_gene: TRBD2; abundance: NA; j_gene: TRBJ2-7; v_gene: TRBV27
CDR3aa: CASSLGGAMNTEAFF; CDR3nt: TGTGCCAGCAGCTTGGGGGGGGCCATGAACACTGAAGCTTTCTTT; len: 15; d_gene: NA; abundance: few; j_gene: TRBJ1-1; v_gene: TRBV7-2
CDR3aa: CATGATGGYETQYF; CDR3nt: TGTGCCACGGGCGCGACAGGGGGGTATGAGACCCAGTACTTC; len: 14; d_gene: TRBD1; abundance: NA; j_gene: TRBJ2-5; v_gene: TRBV19
CDR3aa: CASSQDPGGTEAFF; CDR3nt: TGTGCCAGCAGCCAAGACCCCGGTGGCACTGAAGCTTTCTTT; len: 14; d_gene: NA; abundance: NA; j_gene: TRBJ1-1; v_gene: TRBV3-1/TRBV3-2
CDR3aa: CASSIWEWGTQYF; CDR3nt: TGTGCCAGTAGTATCTGGGAGTGGGGGACCCAGTACTTC; len: 13; d_gene: NA; abundance: NA; j_gene: TRBJ2-5; v_gene: TRBV19
CDR3aa: CASSRDRAYEQYF; CDR3nt: TGTGCCAGCAGCCGGGACAGGGCCTACGAGCAGTACTTC; len: 13; d_gene: TRBD1; abundance: NA; j_gene: TRBJ2-7; v_gene: TRBV11-2
CDR3aa: CASSQTGLGQETQYF; CDR3nt: TGTGCCAGCAGCCAAACAGGGCTAGGGCAAGAGACCCAGTACTTC; len: 15; d_gene: NA; abundance: NA; j_gene: TRBJ2-5; v_gene: TRBV4-2
CDR3aa: CASSWEGRTADTEAFF; CDR3nt: TGTGCCAGCTCCTGGGAGGGCCGGACTGCGGACACTGAAGCTTTCTTT; len: 16; d_gene: NA; abundance: NA; j_gene: TRBJ1-1; v_gene: TRBV18
CDR3aa: CASSLRDTRDTQYF; CDR3nt: TGTGCCAGCAGCTTGAGGGACACGAGGGATACGCAGTATTTT; len: 14; d_gene: NA; abundance: NA; j_gene: TRBJ2-3; v_gene: TRBV5-6
CDR3aa: CASSLAQGVGGTEAFF; CDR3nt: TGTGCCAGCAGCTTAGCCCAGGGGGTTGGGGGCACTGAAGCTTTCTTT; len: 16; d_gene: TRBD1; abundance: NA; j_gene: TRBJ1-1; v_gene: TRBV7-6
CDR3aa: CASRTVRGSNTEAFF; CDR3nt: TGTGCCAGCAGGACAGTTAGGGGAAGTAACACTGAAGCTTTCTTT; len: 15; d_gene: NA; abundance: NA; j_gene: TRBJ1-1; v_gene: TRBV7-9
CDR3aa: CASSSRDRGNYGYTF; CDR3nt: TGTGCCAGCAGCTCCCGGGACAGGGGTAACTATGGCTACACCTTC; len: 15; d_gene: TRBD1; abundance: NA; j_gene: TRBJ1-2; v_gene: TRBV5-4
CDR3aa: CAWSGGDTQYF; CDR3nt: TGTGCCTGGAGTGGCGGAGATACGCAGTATTTT; len: 11; d_gene: NA; abundance: NA; j_gene: TRBJ2-3; v_gene: TRBV30
CDR3aa: CASTPSFSYNSPLHF; CDR3nt: TGTGCCAGCACCCCTTCTTTCTCCTATAATTCACCCCTCCACTTT; len: 15; d_gene: NA; abundance: once; j_gene: TRBJ1-6; v_gene: TRBV27
CDR3aa: CASRTQGIGLSYAFF; CDR3nt: TGTGCCAGCAGGACTCAGGGGATTGGGCTCTCGTATGCTTTCTTT; len: 15; d_gene: NA; abundance: once; j_gene: TRBJ1-1; v_gene: TRBV6-6